Listed here is a single T cell receptor beta chain. Its antigen is not known. Unique molecular identifier tags were affixed to discrete cDNA molecules. Each CDR3 protein gets one entry after TCRdb re-called the 5' RACE reads with MiXCR. The profile shows around 82,000 distinct CDR3 sequences, under 15% of them singletons. The data were obtained in a study of early T cells in non-severe SARS-CoV-2 infection. In the study overall: Alpha and beta chains were unpaired, from unsorted whole-blood bulk RNA.

Findings and limits, study-wide: The study's VDJdb matching favored anti-spike CD8 responses and missed private and CD4 specificities.

CDR1 is SGHVS and CDR2 is FQNEAQ in the germline V gene. Trimming left V 5 bases short and J 6 bases short, with 22 bases between. The CDR3 length is 17 residues. The TCR sequence derives from an adult who was a healthcare worker with PCR-confirmed SARS-CoV-2 infection or an uninfected control (not recorded which). The rearrangement uses TRBV7-8 and TRBJ2-2, with D maybe TRBD1 (7 bases). The sample consisted of whole blood. CDR3 sequence: CASSRRGRGASSGELFF. DNA for the CDR3: TGTGCCAGCAGCCGCAGGGGCAGGGGGGCGTCGTCCGGGGAGCTGTTTTTT.